One sample yielded the 28 T cell receptor beta chains listed below, sequenced in a study of blood T cells in healthy people across ages. Sample-barcoded 5' priming and a J-beta primer mix drove a second PCR of about 6 to 12 cycles. TCRdb reanalysed the 5' RACE reads using MiXCR and keeps one entry per CDR3 protein. The sample comprises some 1.6 million distinct CDR3 sequences, 30% to 35% of which are singletons, and about 11% rests with the top ten. Input material: blood. These receptors all stem from a young woman in good health.

This sequence joins TRBV4-2 and TRBJ1-5, with D uncertain. The V end was cut by 0 bases, the J end by 9 bases, with 9 bases between. Germline V gene lookup returns CDR1 LGHNA and CDR2 YNFKEQ. The CDR3 consists of 13 residues. The CDR3 nucleotides read TGTGCCAGCAGCCAAGAGTGGGGAATGCCCCAGCATTTT. It codes for CASSQEWGMPQHF.

The sample holds many counts of this clonotype. The rearrangement uses TRBV4-1 and TRBJ1-5; the match to TRBD1 covers 8 bases. The CDR3 totals 16 residues. The ends lost 1 base at V and 6 bases at J; junction bases unmatched: 8. Germline CDR1 is MGHRA and CDR2 is YSYEKL. DNA of the CDR3: TGCGCCAGCAGCCAAGCAGGGGGCGGAATCAGTCAGCCCCAGCATTTT. Translated: CASSQAGGGISQPQHF.

The V gene is TRBV29-1, the J gene TRBJ1-1, with TRBD1 as a possible D gene (5 bases). Trimming took off 8 bases at V and 1 base at J, with 14 bases between the two ends. From germline, CDR1 is SQVTM and CDR2 ANQGSEA. The CDR3 runs to 13 residues. The CDR3 DNA reads as TGCAGCACGGGGGGAGAGAAGAACACTGAAGCTTTCTTT. Its protein product is CSTGGEKNTEAFF. Supplemented by reference TRBV29-1 and TRBJ1-1, the full variable domain reads SAVISQKPSRDICQRGTSLTIQCQVDSQVTMMFWYRQQPGQSLTLIATANQGSEATYESGFVIDKFPISRPNLTFSTLTVSNMSPEDSSIYLCSTGGEKNTEAFFGQGTRLTVV.

This clonotype turned up a few times. The chain couples TRBV4-1 to TRBJ1-1; D perhaps matches TRBD1 (6 bases). The CDR3 length is 13 residues. V lost 4 bases, J lost 10 bases, and 16 bases lay in between. Germline V gene lookup returns CDR1 MGHRA and CDR2 YSYEKL. The CDR3: CASSPILQGGAFF. The CDR3 coding sequence is TGCGCCAGCAGCCCGATCCTACAGGGCGGAGCTTTCTTT.

The V gene is TRBV20-1, the J gene TRBJ2-1, with D perhaps being TRBD1 or TRBD2 (5 bases each). CDR1 is DFQATT and CDR2 is SNEGSKA in the germline V gene (reference sequence). The V end lost 6 bases, the J end lost 6 bases, and 15 bases lay between the germline ends. The CDR3 has 13 amino acids. The CDR3 DNA is TGCAGTGCCGCCGGGGCAAGGGCCAATGAGCAGTTCTTC. It specifies CSAAGARANEQFF.

J is TRBJ1-5 and V is TRBV28; tentative D call: TRBD1 (6 bases). The germline V and J ends were trimmed by 6 bases and 7 bases, with 13 bases remaining between them. This CDR3 has 13 amino acids. Germline values: CDR1 MDHEN, CDR2 SYDVKM. Written as DNA, the CDR3 is TGTGCCAGCAGACCAGGACAGCAGCAGCCCCAGCATTTT. Its translation is CASRPGQQQPQHF.

To note about this clonotype: The junction and the germline gene differ at one end; a read error may be behind it. This chain connects TRBV5-6 to TRBJ1-4; unclear D gene. Looked up from germline, CDR1 is SGHDT and CDR2 is YYEEEE. The CDR3 extends over 13 amino acids. CDR3 DNA sequence: TGTGCCAGCAACTTGCCAACTAATGAAAAACGGTTTTTT. It codes for CASNLPTNEKRFF.

The chain combines TRBV4-2 with TRBJ2-3; TRBD2 agrees at 15 bases. CDR1 and CDR2 from the germline V gene are LGHNA and YNFKEQ. The CDR3 has 14 amino acids. Unmatched junction bases numbered 6, after V lost 4 bases and J lost 13 bases. The CDR3 region is CASSLGLAGGSEYF. As DNA, the CDR3 is TGTGCCAGCAGCCTCGGACTAGCGGGAGGGAGTGAGTATTTT.

The CDR3, as DNA: TGTGCCAGCAGTTACTGGCAGGGGGGCGATTGGTACAATGAGCAGTTCTTC. This gives the protein CASSYWQGGDWYNEQFF. The V call is TRBV6-2 or TRBV6-3, the J call TRBJ2-1; D is possibly TRBD1 (7 bases). The V gene lost 1 base and the J gene lost 4 bases, with 17 bases spanning the gap. This CDR3 has 17 amino acids. In germline, CDR1 is MNHEY, CDR2 SVGEGT.

This clonotype was observed a few times. In nucleotides, the CDR3 is TGTGCCAGCAGCCCTACGGGGGCAGAGGGCTACACCTTC. Protein: CASSPTGAEGYTF. J is TRBJ1-2 and V is TRBV7-3, with TRBD1 as a possible D gene (6 bases). The germline CDR1 and CDR2 sequences are SGHTA and FQGTGA. There are 13 residues in the CDR3. V dropped 5 bases and J dropped 8 bases, with 15 bases sitting between them.

The CDR3: CASSLKTSGGAFYNEQFF. The CDR3 DNA reads as TGCGCCAGCAGCCTTAAGACTAGCGGGGGGGCCTTTTACAATGAGCAGTTCTTC. The rearrangement uses TRBV4-1 and TRBJ2-1; 14 nucleotides agree with TRBD2. CDR1 and CDR2 (germline): MGHRA, YSYEKL. This CDR3 is built from 18 residues. The V gene end was trimmed by 4 bases and the J gene end by 4 bases; junction bases not matched to a gene: 9.

This clonotype was picked up a small number of times. This chain links TRBV27 with TRBJ2-3; 8 bases line up with TRBD2. J lost 14 bases, V lost 7 bases, and 14 bases had no gene match. The CDR3 extends over 13 amino acids. Germline V lookup: CDR1 MNHEY, CDR2 SMNVEV (reference sequence). The CDR3 DNA follows: TGTGCCAGCACCAAGGGACTAGGCCCCCGGCTGTATTTT. It codes for CASTKGLGPRLYF.

The chain has TRBV19 and TRBJ2-1, with D hard to call. Trimming took off 5 bases at V and 7 bases at J, with 9 bases between the two ends. This CDR3 is built from 12 residues. Germline loops: CDR1 LNHDA, CDR2 SQIVND (reference sequence). CDR3 sequence (DNA): TGTGCCAGTAGTTACATTCGGAATGAGCAGTTCTTC. Protein: CASSYIRNEQFF.

In this sample, this clonotype turned up a few times. V gene TRBV29-1 combines with J gene TRBJ1-4; possible D gene TRBD1, 5 bases. CDR1 is SQVTM and CDR2 is ANQGSEA in the germline V gene. V shed 3 bases and J shed 11 bases, with 10 bases lying between them. The CDR3 covers 11 residues. DNA of the CDR3: TGCAGCGTTGAGGGCCAGGGTAAACTGTTTTTT. It translates to CSVEGQGKLFF.

Remarks on this clonotype: The junction shows a germline mismatch at one end, possibly a read error. This chain links TRBV4-2 with TRBJ2-3; 13 positions match TRBD2. This CDR3 has 17 amino acids. The germline V gene encodes CDR1 LGHNA and CDR2 YNFKEQ. The CDR3 protein is CTSSPATSGGYADTQYF. CDR3 bases: TGTACCAGCAGTCCAGCGACTAGCGGGGGGTACGCAGATACGCAGTATTTT.

The chain employs TRBV7-9 and TRBJ1-1, with a weak D call TRBD1 (5 bases). The CDR3 has 15 amino acids. V was trimmed by 7 bases and J by 0 bases, leaving 15 bases between them. The germline V gene encodes CDR1 SEHNR and CDR2 FQNEAQ (reference sequence). CDR3 in amino acids: CASIRFQGVNTEAFF. Written as DNA, the CDR3 is TGTGCCAGCATCCGCTTTCAGGGAGTGAACACTGAAGCTTTCTTT.

The table lists this clonotype with many counts. The chain joins TRBV29-1 to TRBJ1-2; TRBD1 matches at 7 bases. Per germline, CDR1 SQVTM and CDR2 ANQGSEA. The CDR3 is made up of 12 amino acids. V gave up 7 bases and J gave up 6 bases; unmatched junction bases: 8. The CDR3 region has the DNA TGCAGCGCCGCCGGGACAGTCGATGGCTACACCTTC. It yields the protein CSAAGTVDGYTF.

The DNA of the CDR3 is TGTGCCAGCAGTCCAGGGACTAGCGGGGGGTTCTATGAGCAGTTCTTC. Protein sequence: CASSPGTSGGFYEQFF. The chain has TRBV12-3 or TRBV12-4 and TRBJ2-1; 15 nucleotides line up with TRBD2. The length of the CDR3 is 16 residues. Trimming removed 5 bases from V and 8 bases from J; junction bases left unmatched: 7.

The chain carries TRBV20-1 and TRBJ2-7; D is unclear. V was cut by 0 bases and J by 3 bases, with 6 bases left in between. Germline-derived CDR1 and CDR2 are DFQATT and SNEGSKA (reference sequence). The CDR3 contains 12 residues. The CDR3 here is CSARDPGYEQYF. In nucleotides, the CDR3 is TGCAGTGCTAGAGATCCTGGCTACGAGCAGTACTTC.

The chain links TRBV20-1 to TRBJ1-2; D possibly corresponds to TRBD1 (6 bases). Trimming left V 0 bases short and J 2 bases short, with 13 bases between. The CDR3 spans 15 residues. CDR1 and CDR2 from the germline V gene are DFQATT and SNEGSKA (reference sequence). Here the CDR3 DNA reads TGCAGTGCTAGAGACTTCTCAACAGGGAACTATGGCTACACCTTC. Translated, it gives CSARDFSTGNYGYTF.

A few counts support this clonotype. The rearrangement joins TRBV7-9 to TRBJ2-7; TRBD2 aligns across 7 bases. CDR1 is SEHNR, CDR2 FQNEAQ, per germline (reference sequence). CDR3 length: 18 amino acids. The V gene end was trimmed by 1 base and the J gene end by 3 bases; junction bases not matched to a gene: 15. The CDR3 nucleotides read TGTGCCAGCAGCTTAGTTAGGTTCCCCAGCGGGGAACTCTACGAGCAGTACTTC. As protein: CASSLVRFPSGELYEQYF.

This chain connects TRBV20-1 to TRBJ1-1; D possibly corresponds to TRBD1 (6 bases). CDR3 length: 13 residues. Trimming left V 0 bases short and J 11 bases short, with 16 bases between. The germline CDR1 and CDR2 sequences are DFQATT and SNEGSKA (reference sequence). The CDR3 DNA reads as TGCAGTGCTAGAGACCCAGGGGAAGAGGAGGCTTTCTTT. Residues: CSARDPGEEEAFF.

The genes are TRBV5-1 and TRBJ1-6; D is uncertain. Per germline, CDR1 SGHRS and CDR2 YFSETQ. The ends were cut back, 4 bases at V and 9 bases at J, with 14 bases in the middle. This CDR3 has 14 residues. The CDR3 nucleotides are TGCGCCAGCAGCACGGATGGCCGGAGTTCACCCCTCCACTTT. This encodes CASSTDGRSSPLHF.

J is TRBJ1-1 and V is TRBV3-1; D gene ambiguous. This CDR3 region has 14 residues. The germline V gene has CDR1 LGHDT and CDR2 YNNKEL (reference sequence). V gave up 0 bases and J gave up 2 bases, with 7 bases separating them. CDR3 sequence: CASSQEKVNTEAFF. The CDR3 DNA is TGTGCCAGCAGCCAAGAAAAGGTTAACACTGAAGCTTTCTTT. Drawing the rest from reference TRBV3-1 and TRBJ1-1, the complete variable domain is DTAVSQTPKYLVTQMGNDKSIKCEQNLGHDTMYWYKQDSKKFLKIMFSYNNKELIINETVPNRFSPKSPDKAHLNLHINSLELGDSAVYFCASSQEKVNTEAFFGQGTRLTVV.

The genes are TRBV11-2 and TRBJ1-1; a weak D match, TRBD1 (5 bases). V gave up 5 bases and J gave up 7 bases, with 14 bases separating them. The germline gives CDR1 SGHAT, CDR2 FQNNGV. This CDR3 has 13 residues. DNA of the CDR3: TGTGCCAGCAGCCCCCGTTGGGGGTTTGAAGCTTTCTTT. Translating it yields CASSPRWGFEAFF.

In its sample, this clonotype was seen a few times. The chain recombines TRBV3-1 with TRBJ2-7; no clear D gene. The germline gives CDR1 LGHDT, CDR2 YNNKEL (reference sequence). V was shortened by 4 bases and J by 5 bases, with 18 bases between the two germline ends. This CDR3 spans 15 amino acids. The CDR3 region has the DNA TGTGCCAGCAGCCTAGGTGGCGCTACTGGGAACGAGCAGTACTTC. Translation: CASSLGGATGNEQYF.

The sample holds one count of this clonotype. The CDR3 here is CASSDERGVSETQYF. CDR3 in DNA: TGCGCCAGCAGCGACGAAAGGGGGGTATCGGAGACCCAGTACTTC. The rearrangement uses TRBV5-1 and TRBJ2-5, with D perhaps being TRBD1 or TRBD2 (6 bases each). The CDR3 extends over 15 amino acids. Germline CDR1 is SGHRS and CDR2 is YFSETQ. Trimming removed 4 bases at V and 5 bases at J, with 18 bases between.

Comment on this clonotype: Being one base from a much bigger clone, this may be a read error. This rearrangement joins TRBV12-3 or TRBV12-4 to TRBJ1-2, with a tentative D call TRBD1 (6 bases). CDR3 length equals 13 residues. CDR3 residues: CACSLTGTDGYTF. The CDR3 bases are TGTGCCTGCAGTTTAACAGGGACGGATGGCTACACCTTC.